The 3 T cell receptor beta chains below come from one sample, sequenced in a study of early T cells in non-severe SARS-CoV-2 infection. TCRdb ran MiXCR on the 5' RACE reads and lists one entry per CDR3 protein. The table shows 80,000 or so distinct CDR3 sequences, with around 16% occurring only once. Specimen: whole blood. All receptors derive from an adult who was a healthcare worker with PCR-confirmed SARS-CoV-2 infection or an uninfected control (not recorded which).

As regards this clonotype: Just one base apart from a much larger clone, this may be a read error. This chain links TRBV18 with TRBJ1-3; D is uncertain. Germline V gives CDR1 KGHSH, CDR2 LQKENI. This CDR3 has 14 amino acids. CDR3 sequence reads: CVSSGSFSGNTIYF. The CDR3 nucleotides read TGTGTCAGCAGTGGCAGCTTCTCTGGAAACACCATATATTTT.

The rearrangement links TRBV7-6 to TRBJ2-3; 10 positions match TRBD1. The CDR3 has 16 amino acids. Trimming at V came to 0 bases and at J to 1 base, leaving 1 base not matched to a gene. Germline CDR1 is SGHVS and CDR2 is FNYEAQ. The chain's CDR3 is CASSLAGTGGTDTQYF. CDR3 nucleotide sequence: TGTGCCAGCAGCTTAGCCGGGACAGGGGGCACAGATACGCAGTATTTT.

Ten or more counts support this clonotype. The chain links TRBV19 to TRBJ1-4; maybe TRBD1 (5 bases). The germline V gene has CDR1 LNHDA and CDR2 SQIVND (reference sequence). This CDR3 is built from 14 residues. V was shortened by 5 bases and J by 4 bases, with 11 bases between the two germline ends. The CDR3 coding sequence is TGTGCCAGTAGTCTCGACAGAATTAATGAAAAACTGTTTTTT. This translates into CASSLDRINEKLFF.